This record concerns one T cell receptor beta chain sequence. What it recognizes is unknown. This sample was taken from a study of T-cell memory formation after mild COVID-19. Study conclusions and caveats: Mainly in CM and EM were contracting CD4+ clones; CD8+ were in EMRA.

The length of the CDR3 is 16 residues. V gave up 0 bases and J gave up 0 bases, with 11 bases separating them. CDR1 is LGHNA and CDR2 is YSLEER in the germline V gene. TCRdb re-derived calls from the 5' RACE reads in MiXCR, one entry per CDR3 protein. The sample lists approximately 340,000 distinct CDR3 sequences, less than 20% occurring once. V usage is TRBV4-3 and J usage is TRBJ1-1, with no clear D. Sequencing was performed on PBMCs or a T cell subset sorted from them (not recorded which). The sequence derives from a man aged 18 to 30 who had mild COVID-19 (a few samples of this study predate the infection). Cell type and time point are not known. The CDR3 DNA reads as TGCGCCAGCAGCCAAGAAGCAAGGGTAATGAACACTGAAGCTTTCTTT. Translating it yields CASSQEARVMNTEAFF.